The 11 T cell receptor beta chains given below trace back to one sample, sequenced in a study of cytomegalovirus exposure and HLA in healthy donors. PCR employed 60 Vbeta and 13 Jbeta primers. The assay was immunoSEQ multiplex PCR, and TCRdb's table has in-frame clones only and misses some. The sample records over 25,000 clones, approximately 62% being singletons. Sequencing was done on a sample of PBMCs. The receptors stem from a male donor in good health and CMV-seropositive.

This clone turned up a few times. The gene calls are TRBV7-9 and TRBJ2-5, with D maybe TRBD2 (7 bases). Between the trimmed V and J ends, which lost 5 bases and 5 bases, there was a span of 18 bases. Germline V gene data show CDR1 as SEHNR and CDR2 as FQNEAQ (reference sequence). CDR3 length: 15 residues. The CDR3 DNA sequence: TGTGCCAGCAGCCCATCTTCCGGGGGGCACGAGACCCAGTACTTC. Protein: CASSPSSGGHETQYF. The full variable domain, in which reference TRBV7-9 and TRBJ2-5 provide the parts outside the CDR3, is DTGVSQNPRHKITKRGQNVTFRCDPISEHNRLYWYRQTLGQGPEFLTYFQNEAQLEKSRLLSDRFSAERPKGSFSTLEIQRTEQGDSAMYLCASSPSSGGHETQYFGPGTRLLVL.

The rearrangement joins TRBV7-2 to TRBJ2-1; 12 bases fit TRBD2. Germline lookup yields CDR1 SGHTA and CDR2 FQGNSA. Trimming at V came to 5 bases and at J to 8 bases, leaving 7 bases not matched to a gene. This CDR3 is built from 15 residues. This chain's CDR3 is CASSLRTSGDYEQFF. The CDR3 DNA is TGTGCCAGCAGCCTCCGGACTAGCGGGGACTATGAGCAGTTCTTC.

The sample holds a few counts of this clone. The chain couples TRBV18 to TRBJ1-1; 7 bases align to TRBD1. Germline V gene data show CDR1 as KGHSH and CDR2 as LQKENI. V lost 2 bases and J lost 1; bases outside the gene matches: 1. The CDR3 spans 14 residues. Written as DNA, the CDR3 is TGTGCCAGCTCACCAGGGACAGAGAACACTGAAGCTTTCTTT. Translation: CASSPGTENTEAFF.

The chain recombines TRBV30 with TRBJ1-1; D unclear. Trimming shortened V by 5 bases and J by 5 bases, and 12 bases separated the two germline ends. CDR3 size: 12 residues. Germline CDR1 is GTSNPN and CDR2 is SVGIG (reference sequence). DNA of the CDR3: TGTGCCTGGGGGTGGACGGGGACTGAAGCTTTCTTT. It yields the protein CAWGWTGTEAFF.

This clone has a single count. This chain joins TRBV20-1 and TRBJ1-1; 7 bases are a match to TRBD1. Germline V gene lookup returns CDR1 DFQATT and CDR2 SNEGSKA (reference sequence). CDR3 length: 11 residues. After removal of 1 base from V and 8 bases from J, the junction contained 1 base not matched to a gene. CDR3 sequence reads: CSARADREAFF. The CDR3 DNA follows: TGCAGTGCTAGAGCGGACAGGGAAGCTTTCTTT.

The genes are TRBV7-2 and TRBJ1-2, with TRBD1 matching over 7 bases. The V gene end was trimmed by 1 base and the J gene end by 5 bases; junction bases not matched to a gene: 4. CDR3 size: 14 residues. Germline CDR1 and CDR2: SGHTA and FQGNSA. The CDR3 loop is CASSLEGAGYGYTF. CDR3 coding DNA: TGTGCCAGCAGCTTAGAGGGGGCAGGATATGGCTACACCTTC.

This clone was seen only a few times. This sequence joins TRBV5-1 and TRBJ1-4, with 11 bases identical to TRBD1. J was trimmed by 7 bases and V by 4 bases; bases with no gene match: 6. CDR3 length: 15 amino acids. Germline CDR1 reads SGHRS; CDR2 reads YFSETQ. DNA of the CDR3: TGCGCCAGCAGCGTGGCGGGGACAGGGGGTGAAAAACTGTTTTTT. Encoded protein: CASSVAGTGGEKLFF.

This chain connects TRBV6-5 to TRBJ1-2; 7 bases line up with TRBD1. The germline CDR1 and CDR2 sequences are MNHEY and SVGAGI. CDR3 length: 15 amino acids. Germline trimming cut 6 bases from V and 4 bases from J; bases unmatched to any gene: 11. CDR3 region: CASSPEGASGYGYTF. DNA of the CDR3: TGTGCCAGCAGCCCCGAGGGGGCGTCAGGCTATGGCTACACCTTC.

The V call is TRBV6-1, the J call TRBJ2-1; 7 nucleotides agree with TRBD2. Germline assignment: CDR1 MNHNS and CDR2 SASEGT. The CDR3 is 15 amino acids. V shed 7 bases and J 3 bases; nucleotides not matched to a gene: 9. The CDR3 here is CASTPLAGSYNEQFF. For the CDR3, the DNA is TGTGCCAGCACGCCCTTAGCGGGTAGCTACAATGAGCAGTTCTTC.

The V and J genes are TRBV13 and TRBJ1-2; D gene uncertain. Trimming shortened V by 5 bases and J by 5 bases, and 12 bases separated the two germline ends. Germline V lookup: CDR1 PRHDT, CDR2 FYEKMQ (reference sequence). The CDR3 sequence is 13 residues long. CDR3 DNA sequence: TGTGCCAGCAGCCCGCGCGGGCATTATGGCTACACCTTC. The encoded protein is CASSPRGHYGYTF. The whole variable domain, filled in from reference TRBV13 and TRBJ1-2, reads AAGVIQSPRHLIKEKRETATLKCYPIPRHDTVYWYQQGPGQDPQFLISFYEKMQSDKGSIPDRFSAQQFSDYHSELNMSSLELGDSALYFCASSPRGHYGYTFGSGTRLTVV.

The CDR3 DNA follows: TGTGCCAGCAGTGAATTCCCAGACTATGGCTACACCTTC. Translated, it gives CASSEFPDYGYTF. This sequence joins TRBV25-1 and TRBJ1-2; D is unresolved. V lost 1 base and J 3 bases, leaving 6 bases between the germline ends. Germline V gene sequence: CDR1 MGHDK, CDR2 SYGVNS. The CDR3 is made up of 13 amino acids.